These 10 T cell receptor beta chains came from one sample sequenced in a study of STAT3 mutations in large granular lymphocyte leukemia (dated by TCRdb to between 2019 and 2020). Results the study describes overall, beyond this receptor: Every T-LGLL patient showed at least one immunodominant TCRbeta clonotype, and about half showed multiple immunodominant subclonotypes.

Libraries came from the immunoSEQ multiplex PCR assay. The clones in this table, taken by TCRdb from immuneACCESS, are in-frame only. Not every clone is retained; where verified, under half of the shortfall comes from an unresolved V gene, and the cause of the rest is unknown. The sample table holds some 28,000 clones, of which approximately 80% were seen once. The top ten hold roughly 31% of the sample. No antigen has been identified for these receptors. The sequenced sample consisted of peripheral blood mononuclear cells. These receptors were taken from a woman between 45 and 60 years old with T-cell large granular lymphocyte leukemia. Some clones in this sample may be carry-over from other donors' samples. The age is the age at diagnosis.

This clone is medium-sized. The chain has TRBV11-3 and TRBJ2-2, with D perhaps given as TRBD1 or TRBD2 (5 bases each). The germline CDR1 and CDR2 sequences are SGHNT and YENEEA. The CDR3 is 13 residues long. Trimming took 4 bases from V and 6 from J, leaving 9 bases between them. The CDR3 protein is CASSSRDPGELFF. The DNA of the CDR3 is TGTGCCAGCAGCTCCAGGGACCCCGGGGAGCTGTTTTTT.

V and J are TRBV6-6 and TRBJ1-3; D gene unclear. Trimming stripped 10 bases from V and 4 bases from J, with 23 bases between. This CDR3 is 16 amino acids long. CDR1 is MNHNY and CDR2 is SVGAGI in the germline V gene (reference sequence). CDR3 nucleotides: TGTGCCACCACTCCCCTCAATACAGAGTTCGGAAACACCATATATTTT. Protein product: CATTPLNTEFGNTIYF.

CDR3 residues: CASSPFGETNEKLFF. In nucleotides, the CDR3 is TGTGCCAGCTCTCCCTTTGGGGAAACTAATGAAAAACTGTTTTTT. The rearrangement uses TRBV18 and TRBJ1-4; D call uncertain. The V gene lost 6 bases and the J gene lost 1 base, with 12 bases spanning the gap. Germline CDR1 is KGHSH and CDR2 is LQKENI. This CDR3 region has 15 residues.

The chain combines TRBV7-2 with TRBJ2-7; TRBD2 aligns across 8 bases. The CDR3 extends over 16 amino acids. V was clipped by 1 base and J by 0 bases; unmatched bases: 5. The V gene's germline CDR1 is SGHTA and CDR2 FQGNSA. The CDR3 sequence is CASSLGPSGYSYEQYF. The CDR3 region has the DNA TGTGCCAGCAGCTTAGGACCTAGCGGGTACTCCTACGAGCAGTACTTC.

The V and J genes are TRBV5-6 and TRBJ1-1; TRBD1 aligns across 8 bases. The V segment lost 1 base and the J segment 10 bases; nucleotides outside the gene matches: 12. CDR1 is SGHDT and CDR2 is YYEEEE in the germline V gene. The length of the CDR3 is 15 residues. The CDR3 loop is CASSLMAWTGRRAFF. The CDR3 region has the DNA TGTGCCAGCAGCTTGATGGCCTGGACAGGGAGAAGAGCTTTCTTT.

There are a few counts of this clone. V and J are TRBV4-3 and TRBJ1-5; D ambiguous. The V end lost 0 bases, the J end lost 7 bases, and 7 bases lay between the germline ends. The CDR3 is 13 residues long. The V gene's germline CDR1 is LGHNA and CDR2 YSLEER. The chain's CDR3 is CASSQELRQPQHF. In DNA, the CDR3 is TGCGCCAGCAGCCAAGAACTGAGGCAGCCCCAGCATTTT.

The gene calls are TRBV29-1 and TRBJ2-7, with D maybe TRBD1 (5 bases). V lost 1 base to trimming and J lost 2 bases, with 12 bases between them. The CDR3 is 14 amino acids. CDR1 is SQVTM and CDR2 is ANQGSEA in the germline V gene. CDR3 amino acids: CSVEVGQGAYEQYF. Written as DNA, the CDR3 is TGCAGCGTTGAAGTAGGGCAGGGTGCCTACGAGCAGTACTTC.

V is TRBV9 and J is TRBJ2-7, with D possibly TRBD1 on 6 matching bases. This CDR3 has 14 residues. Germline values: CDR1 SGDLS, CDR2 YYNGEE. V lost 4 bases and J lost 2, with 13 bases in between. The CDR3, as DNA: TGTGCCAGCAGCCCAGGGGACACCCCCTACGAGCAGTACTTC. This translates into CASSPGDTPYEQYF.

This clone was detected once. The chain couples TRBV6-5 to TRBJ2-6, with D unresolved. The CDR3 has 15 residues. Per the germline V gene, CDR1 is MNHEY and CDR2 is SVGAGI. V lost 2 bases, J lost 1 base, and 6 bases lay in between. The CDR3 sequence: CASSYPGSGANVLTF. The CDR3 DNA reads as TGTGCCAGCAGTTACCCAGGTTCTGGGGCCAACGTCCTGACTTTC.

The chain recombines TRBV5-5 with TRBJ2-3, with D tentatively TRBD1 (6 bases). This CDR3 region has 15 residues. V dropped 2 bases and J dropped 2 bases, with 12 bases sitting between them. Looked up from germline, CDR1 is SGHKS and CDR2 is YYEKEE (reference sequence). CDR3 region: CASSFWDTHTDTQYF. The DNA of the CDR3 is TGTGCCAGCAGCTTCTGGGACACTCACACAGATACGCAGTATTTT.